One sample yielded the 17 T cell receptor beta chains listed below, sequenced in a study of T cell clonality in common variable immunodeficiency. The data were produced by immunoSEQ multiplex PCR, yet TCRdb's version contains in-frame clones alone and is incomplete. The sample yields more than 30,000 clones, without any singletons. Sequenced: peripheral blood mononuclear cells. The receptors were gathered from a person aged 18 to 69 in good health.

This clone was seen at least ten times. The read halts 3 residues ahead of the CDR3 end, with the missing end drawn from the germline J gene. The rearrangement uses TRBV10-3 and TRBJ2-7; D not resolved. Trimming cost V 3 bases and J 5 bases, with 5 bases left between them. Germline V gene sequence: CDR1 ENHRY, CDR2 SYGVKD. This CDR3 is 11 amino acids long. The chain's CDR3 is CAISEIDEQYF. CDR3 DNA, as far as it was read: TGTGCCATCAGTGAAATCGACGAG.

This clone has ten or more counts. The read ends 3 residues early relative to the CDR3; the germline J gene fills the gap. The chain carries TRBV5-1 and TRBJ1-4, with a possible D match to TRBD1 (5 bases). The V end was cut by 0 bases, the J end by 7 bases, with 16 bases between. Looked up from germline, CDR1 is SGHRS and CDR2 is YFSETQ. The CDR3 covers 16 residues. Incomplete CDR3 DNA: TGCGCCAGCAGCTTGGGGGGGATAACCGGGGGTGAAAAA. Residues: CASSLGGITGGEK. In full, the CDR3 reads CASSLGGITGGEKLFF.

This clone appeared many times. Coverage ceases 3 residues before the CDR3 finishes, and the germline J gene fills in the end. The chain has TRBV7-2 and TRBJ1-2; a weak D match, TRBD1 (6 bases). Looked up from germline, CDR1 is SGHTA and CDR2 is FQGNSA. This CDR3 is 15 amino acids long. Between the trimmed V and J ends, which lost 0 bases and 5 bases, there was a span of 13 bases. Incomplete CDR3 DNA: TGTGCCAGCAGCTTAGCCACCGGGACACAATATGGC. This codes for CASSLATGTQYG. Given in full, the CDR3 is CASSLATGTQYGYTF.

This clone showed up many times. The read halts 3 residues ahead of the CDR3 end, with the missing end drawn from the germline J gene. The chain combines TRBV2 with TRBJ1-2, with 9 bases matching TRBD1. J gave up 0 bases and V 7 bases, and 6 bases lay outside the gene matches. Germline CDR1 is SNHLY and CDR2 is FYNNEI. The CDR3 is 15 amino acids. Partial CDR3 DNA: TGTGCCAGCACCTTACAGGGGGCCACTAACTATGGC. This sequence encodes CASTLQGATNYG. The CDR3 in its entirety is CASTLQGATNYGYTF.

This clone has a count of ten or more. With the read ending 3 residues before the CDR3 end, the germline J gene is used to fill in that end. The rearrangement links TRBV20-1 to TRBJ2-3; 7 bases match TRBD1. V shed 3 bases, J shed 6 bases, and the junction held 9 bases outside the gene matches. The length of the CDR3 is 14 residues. CDR1 and CDR2 from the germline V gene are DFQATT and SNEGSKA (reference sequence). The covered CDR3 bases are TGCAGTGCTAGTGTGGGACAGCCGCCGGATACG. Protein sequence: CSASVGQPPDT. The full CDR3 reads CSASVGQPPDTQYF.

This clone was detected many times. The CDR3 end lies 3 residues beyond the end of the read and is filled in from the germline J gene. The chain uses TRBV4-1 and TRBJ1-3, with D uncertain. The length of the CDR3 is 17 residues. The germline V gene has CDR1 MGHRA and CDR2 YSYEKL. V lost 0 bases to trimming and J lost 0 bases, with 12 bases between them. The CDR3 is CASSQDNSPSSGNTIYF. Partial CDR3 DNA: TGCGCCAGCAGCCAAGATAACAGTCCCTCCTCTGGAAACACC.

The table lists this clone with many counts. The read gets to within 3 residues of the CDR3 end, and the germline J gene fills in the rest. This chain joins TRBV15 and TRBJ2-6, with D uncertain. The V gene's germline CDR1 is LNHNV and CDR2 YYDKDF (reference sequence). V dropped 1 base and J dropped 4 bases, with 11 bases sitting between them. The CDR3 runs 16 residues. This CDR3 reads CATSRGKGTGANVLTF. The covered CDR3 bases are TGTGCCACCAGCAGAGGGAAGGGTACCGGGGCCAACGTC.

This clone has ten or more counts. The CDR3 end lies 3 residues beyond the end of the read and is filled in from the germline J gene. The V and J genes are TRBV18 and TRBJ1-6; D remains ambiguous. Germline-derived CDR1 and CDR2 are KGHSH and LQKENI. The CDR3 is 16 residues long. V was pared by 4 bases and J by 1 base, with 11 bases between. The part of the CDR3 DNA that was read is TGTGCCAGCTCACATAACCCGGGGTCCTATAATTCACCC. As protein: CASSHNPGSYNSP. The whole CDR3 sequence is CASSHNPGSYNSPLHF.

At least ten counts were recorded for this clone. Sequencing ends 3 residues short of the CDR3 end; the germline J gene provides the rest. This rearrangement joins TRBV19 to TRBJ1-6, with D possibly TRBD1 on 6 matching bases. Trimming pared 4 bases from V and 6 bases from J, leaving 10 bases between. The CDR3 totals 14 residues. Germline-derived CDR1 and CDR2 are LNHDA and SQIVND (reference sequence). This CDR3 reads CASSRQDVNSPLHF. Incomplete CDR3 DNA: TGTGCCAGTAGTAGACAGGACGTTAATTCACCC.

In its sample, this clone was seen many times. Partial CDR3 DNA: TGTGCCAGCAGTGTTAGCGGGGGACAAGAGACC. It encodes CASSVSGGQET. From start to end, the CDR3 is CASSVSGGQETQYF. This rearrangement joins TRBV12-3 or TRBV12-4 to TRBJ2-5, with TRBD2 matching over 9 bases. The DNA ends 3 residues before the CDR3 does, and the rest of the CDR3 is filled in from the germline J gene. The CDR3 spans 14 residues. Losses at the gene ends were 5 bases for V and 2 bases for J; bases not matched to a gene: 3.

This clone was seen at least ten times. With the read ending 3 residues before the CDR3 end, the germline J gene is used to fill in that end. The chain recombines TRBV7-2 with TRBJ2-7; TRBD2 matches at 8 bases. This CDR3 contains 15 residues. Trimming took 5 bases from V and 0 from J; bases not matched to a gene: 6. From germline, CDR1 is SGHTA and CDR2 FQGNSA. CDR3: CASSITSGSSYEQYF. The part of the CDR3 DNA that was read is TGTGCCAGCAGCATTACTAGCGGAAGCTCCTACGAG.

This clone was observed many times. The CDR3 is cut off 3 residues early in the read; its end comes from the germline J gene. The chain joins TRBV30 to TRBJ2-2; D is possibly TRBD1 (6 bases). The CDR3 has 13 residues. CDR1 is GTSNPN, CDR2 SVGIG, per germline (reference sequence). V was pared by 3 bases and J by 6 bases, with 11 bases between. CDR3 region: CAWRGQPSGELFF. CDR3 bases read: TGTGCCTGGAGAGGACAGCCCTCCGGGGAG.

This clone was found many times. The observed sequence ends 3 residues before the CDR3 terminus, with the missing tail filled in from the germline J gene. This sequence joins TRBV2 and TRBJ2-2; possibly TRBD2 for D (6 bases). The CDR3 sequence is 15 residues long. CDR1 and CDR2 (germline): SNHLY, FYNNEI. V was trimmed by 6 bases and J by 6 bases, leaving 17 bases between them. Incomplete CDR3 DNA: TGTGCCAGCAGCTCGCAGGCGGGAATGGCCGGGGAG. It is translated as CASSSQAGMAGE. Given in full, the CDR3 is CASSSQAGMAGELFF.

This clone was counted ten times or more. The sequenced part of the CDR3 DNA is TGTGCCAGCAGTGAGAGGGCAGGGCAAGAGACC. This encodes CASSERAGQET. The full CDR3 protein is CASSERAGQETQYF. The chain uses TRBV2 and TRBJ2-5; D could derive from TRBD1 or TRBD2 (5 bases each). The sequence runs out 3 residues before the end of the CDR3; the remainder is reconstructed from the germline J gene. This CDR3 has 14 residues. Germline-derived CDR1 and CDR2 are SNHLY and FYNNEI. V was cut by 3 bases and J by 2 bases, with 10 bases left in between.

This clone came up many times. The read halts 3 residues ahead of the CDR3 end, with the missing end drawn from the germline J gene. The chain has TRBV6-2 or TRBV6-3 and TRBJ1-2; D remains ambiguous. This CDR3 is built from 15 residues. Germline lookup yields CDR1 MNHEY and CDR2 SVGEGT. Trimming took 0 bases from V and 0 from J, leaving 8 bases between them. CDR3 DNA, as far as it was read: TGTGCCAGCAGTTACTCGCGGGCAGCTAACTATGGC. Amino acids: CASSYSRAANYG. The CDR3 reads in full as CASSYSRAANYGYTF.

This clone came up many times. The read ends 3 residues shy of where the CDR3 ends; the end is completed using the germline J gene. The chain combines TRBV6-2 or TRBV6-3 with TRBJ1-2; TRBD1 aligns across 7 bases. Germline-derived CDR1 and CDR2 are MNHEY and SVGEGT. Losses at the gene ends were 6 bases for V and 0 bases for J; bases not matched to a gene: 10. The CDR3 length is 16 residues. The CDR3 loop is CASSRVGTASNYGYTF. CDR3 DNA, as far as it was read: TGTGCCAGCAGCCGCGTCGGGACAGCTTCTAACTATGGC.

This clone was picked up many times. The read ends 3 residues before the CDR3 terminus; that terminus is restored from the germline J gene. This chain joins TRBV5-1 and TRBJ2-4, with 8 nucleotides matching TRBD1. Germline V CDR1 and CDR2: SGHRS, YFSETQ. There are 16 residues in the CDR3. V shed 4 bases, J shed 4 bases, and the junction held 10 bases outside the gene matches. CDR3 residues: CASSPGQGSLKNIQYF. The sequenced part of the CDR3 DNA is TGCGCCAGCAGCCCCGGACAGGGCAGCCTAAAAAACATT.